This T cell receptor (beta chain) was found in a study of T cells expressing NK-cell markers. Overall study: The study drew TCR beta repertoires from sorted CD3+CD56+NKG2C+, CD3+CD56+NKG2C- and CD3+CD56-NKG2C+ T cells. Serological testing identified seven of the eight sequenced donors as HCMV-seropositive and one as seronegative. Study findings and constraints: CD8+ T cells in 5 or 6 donors included dominant NKG2C+ clonotypes at roughly 1.0-8%.

As to this clonotype: What it binds is unknown.

TCRdb reprocessed the 5' RACE reads and reports one entry per CDR3 protein, with no DNA. Recorded for this sample: 450,000 to 600,000 distinct CDR3 sequences. The source material was blood T cells: a sorted CD56 or NKG2C T cell subset, CD4+ or CD8+ T cells, or bulk PBMC T cells (not recorded which). The sequence derives from a man between 18 and 35 years old in good health.

The chain's CDR3 is CSARAFSGQNEQYF. The chain couples TRBV20-1 to TRBJ2-7. CDR1 and CDR2 from the germline V gene are DFQATT and SNEGSKA (reference sequence). This CDR3 is built from 14 residues.